The 4 T cell receptor beta chains below were found in one sample sequenced in a study of blood T cells in healthy people across ages (dated by TCRdb to between 2015 and 2017). Library prep was done by 5' RACE. Sequencing took place on an Illumina HiSeq 2500. The second PCR ran for about 6 to 12 cycles and used a J-beta primer mix along with a sample-barcoded 5' primer. TCRdb reran the public reads through fastp at Q25 and MiXCR, keeping productive beta chains. Every CDR3 protein is listed once, alongside the most common genes and DNA of its rows. For this sample the table gives about a million distinct CDR3 sequences, of which roughly two fifths were detected only once. The top ten clonotypes cover about 12% of the sample. Material: blood. These receptor sequences come from a man aged 18-30 years in good health.

This chain connects TRBV11-2 to TRBJ1-1; D is unclear. Germline CDR1 and CDR2: SGHAT and FQNNGV. V was pared by 0 bases and J by 1 base, with 9 bases between. The CDR3 has 15 residues. CDR3 sequence (DNA): TGTGCCAGCAGCTTAGATGGGCCCGGGAACACTGAAGCTTTCTTT. It specifies CASSLDGPGNTEAFF.

This clonotype was observed a few times. The J gene is TRBJ1-3, the V gene TRBV3-1; D not certain. V lost 6 bases, J lost 3 bases, and 6 bases lay in between. In germline, CDR1 is LGHDT, CDR2 YNNKEL (reference sequence). CDR3 size: 12 residues. The DNA of the CDR3 is TGTGCCAGCAGTCCCAGTGGAAACACCATATATTTT. Amino acid sequence: CASSPSGNTIYF.

To note about this clonotype: Since a much larger clone is just one base distant, this may be a read error. The chain employs TRBV5-1 and TRBJ2-5; no reliable D call. Trimming removed 3 bases from V and 1 base from J, with 10 bases in between. This CDR3 contains 14 residues. Germline CDR1 SGHRS, CDR2 YFSETQ. CDR3 sequence (DNA): TGCGCCAGCAGCTCTCAAGTAACCCAAGAGACCCAGTACTTC. This gives the protein CASSSQVTQETQYF.

This clonotype was counted a few times. The chain links TRBV9 to TRBJ2-1; 7 nucleotides line up with TRBD2. The CDR3 spans 16 residues. The J segment lost 4 bases and the V segment lost 4 bases, leaving 11 bases of the junction unmatched. Germline values: CDR1 SGDLS, CDR2 YYNGEE. The CDR3 is CASSIAGTNLYNEQFF. In DNA form, the CDR3 reads TGTGCCAGCAGCATTGCCGGGACTAACCTTTACAATGAGCAGTTCTTC.